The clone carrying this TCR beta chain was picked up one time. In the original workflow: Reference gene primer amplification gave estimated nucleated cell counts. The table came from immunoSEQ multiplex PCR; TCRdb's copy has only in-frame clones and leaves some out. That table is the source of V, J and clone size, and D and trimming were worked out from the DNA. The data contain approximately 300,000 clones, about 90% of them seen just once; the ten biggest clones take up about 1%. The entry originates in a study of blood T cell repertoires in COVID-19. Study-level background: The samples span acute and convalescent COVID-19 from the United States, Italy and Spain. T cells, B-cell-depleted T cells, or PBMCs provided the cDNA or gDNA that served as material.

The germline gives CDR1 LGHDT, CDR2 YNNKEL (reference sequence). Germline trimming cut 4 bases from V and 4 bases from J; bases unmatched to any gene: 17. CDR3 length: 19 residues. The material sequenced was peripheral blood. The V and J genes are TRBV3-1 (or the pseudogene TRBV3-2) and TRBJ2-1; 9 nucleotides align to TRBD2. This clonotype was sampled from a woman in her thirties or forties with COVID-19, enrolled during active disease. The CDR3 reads CASSRGIRPGGRAYNEQFF. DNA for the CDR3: TGTGCCAGCAGCCGGGGAATAAGGCCCGGCGGGAGGGCTTACAATGAGCAGTTCTTC.